The source of this T cell receptor (beta chain) is a study of blood T cell repertoires in COVID-19. Study-level information: Both acute and convalescent COVID-19 samples were obtained from the United States, Italy and Spain. PBMCs, B-cell-depleted T cells, or T cells were the source of the cDNA or gDNA that made up the material.

With 5 bases removed from V and 0 bases from J, the gap between germline ends came to 13 bases. The CDR3 contains 16 residues. Germline V gives CDR1 SGHAT, CDR2 FQNNGV. Repertoires were generated with immunoSEQ multiplex PCR, while TCRdb's copy carries only in-frame clones and drops some. Of 100,000 to 140,000 clones listed, around 88% are singletons. The receptor comes from a man aged 45 to 65 with active or convalescent COVID-19. The chain has TRBV11-2 and TRBJ2-2; D possibly corresponds to TRBD2 (6 bases). What was sequenced was peripheral blood. CDR3 amino acids: CASSLTRGANTGELFF. The CDR3 nucleotides read TGTGCCAGCAGCCTTACGCGGGGCGCGAACACCGGGGAGCTGTTTTTT.